Sequencing of this T cell receptor (beta chain) was carried out in a study of monozygotic twins with inflammatory bowel disease. Study results and caveats: It was observed that concordant and discordant twins did not differ in repertoire similarity, possibly given limited power. Lower sharing of clonotypes with other individuals was seen in IBD patients than in healthy twins. This was most marked in patients showing signs of disease activity.

UMIs incorporating a 6-nucleotide sample barcode were appended by means of template switching. From its re-call of the 5' RACE reads, TCRdb lists each CDR3 protein once, without DNA. The table for this sample gives more than 300,000 distinct CDR3 sequences. Germline loops: CDR1 SGHTA, CDR2 FQGNSA. This CDR3 is 19 amino acids long. Of note for this clonotype: Its specificity is unknown.

This sequence originates from a human donor with ulcerative colitis or Crohn's disease, or a healthy co-twin of an affected twin (not recorded which). The source material was blood. The chain uses TRBV7-2 and TRBJ2-7; TCRdb reports TRBD2, a call that lacks DNA to check it against. This chain's CDR3 is CASSLAREASGGASYEQYF.